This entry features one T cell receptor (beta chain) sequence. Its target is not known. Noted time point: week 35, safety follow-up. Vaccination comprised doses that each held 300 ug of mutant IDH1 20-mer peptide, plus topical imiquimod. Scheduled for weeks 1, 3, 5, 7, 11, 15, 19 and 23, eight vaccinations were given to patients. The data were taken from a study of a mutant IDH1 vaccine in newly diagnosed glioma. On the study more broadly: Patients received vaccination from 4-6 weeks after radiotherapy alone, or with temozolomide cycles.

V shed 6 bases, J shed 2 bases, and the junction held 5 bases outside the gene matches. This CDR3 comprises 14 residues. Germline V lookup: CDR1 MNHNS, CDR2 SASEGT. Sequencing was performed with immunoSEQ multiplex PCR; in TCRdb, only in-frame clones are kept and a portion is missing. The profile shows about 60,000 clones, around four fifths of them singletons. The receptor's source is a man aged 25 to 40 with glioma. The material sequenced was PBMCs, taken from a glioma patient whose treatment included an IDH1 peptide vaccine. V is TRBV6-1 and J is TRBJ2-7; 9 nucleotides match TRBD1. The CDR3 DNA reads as TGTGCCAGCAGACTGACAGGGGGGGCCTACGAGCAGTACTTC. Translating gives CASRLTGGAYEQYF.